Following are 32 T cell receptor beta chains from one sample sequenced in a study of identical twins. Using its own MiXCR run on the 5' RACE reads, TCRdb lists one record per CDR3 protein. This sample yields approximately 700,000 distinct CDR3 sequences, of which around 6% are seen a single time; 1.5% to 2% belongs to the top ten. Sequencing was carried out using naive T cells sorted from blood. These receptors originate from a man between 18 and 29 years old in good health.

This clonotype was found many times. V gene TRBV7-6 combines with J gene TRBJ2-1; 7 bases agree with TRBD2. Trimming removed 5 bases from V and 2 bases from J; junction bases left unmatched: 9. Germline CDR1 and CDR2: SGHVS and FNYEAQ. The CDR3 totals 16 residues. In DNA, the CDR3 is TGTGCCAGCAGCCCCATCCGCGGGAGAACCTACAATGAGCAGTTCTTC. Its translation: CASSPIRGRTYNEQFF.

There are many counts of this clonotype. V and J are TRBV7-9 and TRBJ2-3; perhaps TRBD2 as D (7 bases). This CDR3 is 16 amino acids long. The germline gives CDR1 SEHNR, CDR2 FQNEAQ (reference sequence). V lost 3 bases, J lost 3 bases, and 16 bases lay in between. CDR3 sequence (DNA): TGTGCCAGCAGCTTCACAGTGCGGGGGCGTACAGATACGCAGTATTTT. Amino acids: CASSFTVRGRTDTQYF.

The table lists this clonotype with a few counts. The chain couples TRBV20-1 to TRBJ2-5; D is perhaps TRBD1 (5 bases). Trimming removed 5 bases at V and 1 base at J, with 11 bases between. This CDR3 has 13 amino acids. Germline CDR1 is DFQATT and CDR2 is SNEGSKA (reference sequence). DNA for the CDR3: TGCAGTGCTGCAAGACAGAGCCAAGAGACCCAGTACTTC. It codes for CSAARQSQETQYF.

In this sample, this clonotype turned up many times. The V gene is TRBV6-2 or TRBV6-3, the J gene TRBJ2-2; the match to TRBD2 covers 8 bases. Germline V gene data show CDR1 as MNHEY and CDR2 as SVGEGT. Trimming took 5 bases from V and 7 from J; bases not matched to a gene: 6. CDR3 length: 14 amino acids. The CDR3: CASSPLAGRGELFF. CDR3 DNA sequence: TGTGCCAGCAGTCCCCTAGCGGGCCGCGGGGAGCTGTTTTTT.

V and J are TRBV28 and TRBJ2-7, with 9 positions matching TRBD1. Germline V CDR1 and CDR2: MDHEN, SYDVKM. V lost 6 bases, J lost 5 bases, and 5 bases stayed unmatched. The CDR3 is made up of 13 amino acids. CDR3 loop: CASRGTGSNEQYF. CDR3 bases: TGTGCCAGCAGGGGGACAGGGAGTAACGAGCAGTACTTC.

This clonotype was found many times. This chain joins TRBV29-1 and TRBJ2-1; 8 bases line up with TRBD2. This CDR3 comprises 13 residues. Per the germline V gene, CDR1 is SQVTM and CDR2 is ANQGSEA. V lost 6 bases, J lost 5 bases, and 6 bases stayed unmatched. For the CDR3, the DNA is TGCAGCGTCCGAGCGGGAGCGAACAATGAGCAGTTCTTC. It encodes CSVRAGANNEQFF.

At least ten counts were recorded for this clonotype. The V gene is TRBV10-3, the J gene TRBJ1-3, with D uncertain. CDR1 is ENHRY and CDR2 is SYGVKD in the germline V gene. The V and J ends lost 4 bases and 4 bases respectively, with 5 bases between them. The CDR3 is 12 residues long. The CDR3 loop reads CAISASGNTIYF. The CDR3 coding sequence is TGTGCCATCAGTGCCTCGGGAAACACCATATATTTT.

This clonotype was observed a handful of times. This rearrangement joins TRBV11-2 to TRBJ2-2, with D maybe TRBD2 (6 bases). V lost 4 bases to trimming and J lost 2 bases, with 14 bases between them. The CDR3 runs to 16 residues. Germline-derived CDR1 and CDR2 are SGHAT and FQNNGV. CDR3 sequence: CASSSLRGRNTGELFF. The CDR3 coding sequence is TGTGCCAGCAGCTCGCTCCGGGGGAGAAACACCGGGGAGCTGTTTTTT.

This clonotype was observed at least ten times. V usage is TRBV7-9 and J usage is TRBJ2-6; TRBD2 might be the D (5 bases). The V end was cut by 1 base, the J end by 2 bases, with 9 bases between. Germline values: CDR1 SEHNR, CDR2 FQNEAQ (reference sequence). This CDR3 has 16 amino acids. CDR3 sequence reads: CASSLGLGAGANVLTF. In DNA, the CDR3 is TGTGCCAGCAGCTTAGGTTTGGGAGCTGGGGCCAACGTCCTGACTTTC.

There are many counts of this clonotype. V usage is TRBV27 and J usage is TRBJ2-3; D not resolved. The CDR3 loop spans 14 amino acids. V dropped 1 base and J dropped 4 bases, with 9 bases sitting between them. The V gene's germline CDR1 is MNHEY and CDR2 SMNVEV (reference sequence). The CDR3: CASSLLLTPDTQYF. CDR3 nucleotide sequence: TGTGCCAGCAGTTTATTATTGACTCCAGATACGCAGTATTTT.

This clonotype came up a few times. The chain recombines TRBV19 with TRBJ2-1; D unresolved. Germline loops: CDR1 LNHDA, CDR2 SQIVND (reference sequence). Trimming took 3 bases from V and 8 from J, leaving 14 bases between them. The CDR3 consists of 14 residues. CDR3 coding DNA: TGTGCCAGTAGTATTGGGTCTCACCAGGATGAGCAGTTCTTC. It translates to CASSIGSHQDEQFF.

In its sample, this clonotype was seen many times. The rearrangement links TRBV7-9 to TRBJ1-1; TRBD1 might be the D (5 bases). CDR3 length: 15 residues. The V gene's germline CDR1 is SEHNR and CDR2 FQNEAQ (reference sequence). V was shortened by 1 base and J by 10 bases, with 19 bases between the two germline ends. CDR3 DNA sequence: TGTGCCAGCAGCTTAGGGGGGGGAAAAGGGGCAGGAGCTTTCTTT. Translated: CASSLGGGKGAGAFF.

This clonotype occurred many times. The chain has TRBV7-9 and TRBJ1-3; D gene unclear. Trimming pared 0 bases from V and 3 bases from J, leaving 0 bases between. The CDR3 is made up of 12 amino acids. Looked up from germline, CDR1 is SEHNR and CDR2 is FQNEAQ (reference sequence). The DNA of the CDR3 is TGTGCCAGCAGCTTAGCTGGAAACACCATATATTTT. It specifies CASSLAGNTIYF.

This clonotype was seen many times. J is TRBJ2-7 and V is TRBV10-3, with D tentatively TRBD1 (5 bases). V was clipped by 6 bases and J by 2 bases, with 17 bases between them. The length of the CDR3 is 15 residues. The germline CDR1 and CDR2 sequences are ENHRY and SYGVKD. In DNA, the CDR3 is TGTGCCATCAGGATCACAGGCAAACTTACCTACGAGCAGTACTTC. Translating gives CAIRITGKLTYEQYF.

V gene TRBV14 combines with J gene TRBJ2-7, with D uncertain. Germline lookup yields CDR1 SGHDN and CDR2 FVKESK. V was clipped by 3 bases and J by 6 bases, with 12 bases between them. The CDR3 sequence is 13 residues long. The CDR3 DNA sequence: TGTGCCAGCAGCCATACCTTCTCTGGCGAGCAGTACTTC. It yields the protein CASSHTFSGEQYF.

The J gene is TRBJ2-4, the V gene TRBV12-5; D not certain. Trimming took 4 bases from V and 6 from J, leaving 4 bases between them. CDR3 length equals 11 residues. Germline CDR1 reads LGHNT; CDR2 reads FRNRAP. CDR3 region: CASGSINIQYF. The CDR3 nucleotides read TGTGCTAGTGGTTCGATAAACATTCAGTACTTC.

Many counts were recorded for this clonotype. The chain employs TRBV5-1 and TRBJ2-1, with D possibly TRBD2 on 5 matching bases. The CDR3 loop spans 15 amino acids. V shed 0 bases and J shed 7 bases, with 14 bases lying between them. The germline gives CDR1 SGHRS, CDR2 YFSETQ. The CDR3 protein is CASSLGEASGNEQFF. CDR3 nucleotides: TGCGCCAGCAGCTTGGGTGAAGCTTCGGGGAATGAGCAGTTCTTC.

J is TRBJ2-7 and V is TRBV7-9, with 8 nucleotides matching TRBD2. The length of the CDR3 is 16 residues. CDR1 is SEHNR, CDR2 FQNEAQ, per germline (reference sequence). J was trimmed by 0 bases and V by 2 bases; bases with no gene match: 6. CDR3 coding DNA: TGTGCCAGCAGCTTATTTAGGCTAGCGGGCTCCTACGAGCAGTACTTC. Amino acid sequence: CASSLFRLAGSYEQYF.

This clonotype was counted ten times or more. The J gene is TRBJ2-5, the V gene TRBV12-3 or TRBV12-4, with D perhaps matching TRBD1 or TRBD2 (5 bases each). V lost 4 bases, J lost 6 bases, and 12 bases lay in between. The CDR3 runs 13 residues. CDR3 in DNA: TGTGCCAGCAGTTACGGGGCAGGGCAGACCCAGTACTTC. This encodes CASSYGAGQTQYF.

This clonotype was observed a few times. The chain recombines TRBV10-2 with TRBJ2-7; 11 bases fit TRBD2. The V gene's germline CDR1 is WSHSY and CDR2 SAAADI. V lost 3 bases to trimming and J lost 8 bases; unmatched junction nucleotides: 12. CDR3 length equals 16 residues. The CDR3 here is CASSDPGLAAPTKQYV. CDR3 nucleotide sequence: TGCGCCAGCAGTGATCCGGGACTAGCGGCCCCTACGAAGCAGTACGTC.

At least ten counts were recorded for this clonotype. The gene calls are TRBV27 and TRBJ2-1; D is undetermined. Trimming removed 6 bases at V and 0 bases at J, with 12 bases between. This CDR3 contains 15 residues. Germline-derived CDR1 and CDR2 are MNHEY and SMNVEV (reference sequence). This CDR3 is CASRPERGSYNEQFF. For the CDR3, the DNA is TGTGCCAGCAGGCCTGAACGAGGCTCCTACAATGAGCAGTTCTTC.

This clonotype was detected ten times or more. The rearrangement joins TRBV12-3 or TRBV12-4 to TRBJ1-5, with D possibly TRBD1 on 6 matching bases. The CDR3 totals 14 residues. Trimming removed 8 bases at V and 4 bases at J, with 15 bases between. CDR3 coding DNA: TGTGCCAGCGGGGCACAGGGACCTAATCAGCCCCAGCATTTT. It codes for CASGAQGPNQPQHF.

This clonotype was seen many times. The CDR3 is CASSLGHLEETQYF. The CDR3 DNA reads TGTGCCAGCAGCTTGGGACACTTAGAAGAGACCCAGTACTTC. The J gene is TRBJ2-5, the V gene TRBV7-9; tentatively, D is TRBD1 (6 bases). CDR3 size: 14 residues. Per the germline V gene, CDR1 is SEHNR and CDR2 is FQNEAQ (reference sequence). With 3 bases removed from V and 3 bases from J, the gap between germline ends came to 11 bases.

This clonotype was recorded once. A much larger clone is a single base away; this may be a read error. The CDR3 does not end in the conserved phenylalanine or tryptophan, so this is likely a read error. This rearrangement joins TRBV12-3 or TRBV12-4 to TRBJ2-7; D is possibly TRBD2 (6 bases). Trimming cost V 5 bases and J 2 bases, with 19 bases left between them. This CDR3 has 16 amino acids. The CDR3 nucleotides are TGTGCCAGCAGTGAGTCGGGGGACGTTACTACCTACGAGCAGTACTAC. Protein: CASSESGDVTTYEQYY.

This clonotype was counted ten times or more. One junction end disagrees with the germline gene, perhaps due to a read error. The chain uses TRBV4-3 and TRBJ2-1; TRBD2 might be the D (5 bases). Germline-derived CDR1 and CDR2 are LGHNA and YSLEER. CDR3 length equals 12 residues. CDR3 sequence: CASSQEGNEQFF. The CDR3 coding sequence is TGTGCCAGCAGCCAAGAGGGCAATGAGCAGTTCTTC.

This clonotype has more than one count but fewer than ten. This chain links TRBV20-1 with TRBJ2-7; weak D call: TRBD1 (5 bases). V shed 3 bases and J shed 3 bases, with 6 bases lying between them. CDR3 size: 11 residues. Germline V lookup: CDR1 DFQATT, CDR2 SNEGSKA (reference sequence). CDR3 sequence (DNA): TGCAGTGCTAGGGACAACTACGAGCAGTACTTC. Protein sequence: CSARDNYEQYF.

CDR3 DNA sequence: TGTGCCAGTGGGACTCTAAGCTACGAGCAGTACTTC. Translated, it gives CASGTLSYEQYF. The V call is TRBV19, the J call TRBJ2-7, with a weak D call TRBD2 (6 bases). The CDR3 loop spans 12 amino acids. Germline V gene data show CDR1 as LNHDA and CDR2 as SQIVND (reference sequence). V dropped 8 bases and J dropped 3 bases, with 11 bases sitting between them. Full variable domain (missing parts from reference TRBV19 and TRBJ2-7): DGGITQSPKYLFRKEGQNVTLSCEQNLNHDAMYWYRQDPGQGLRLIYYSQIVNDFQKGDIAEGYSVSREKKESFPLTVTSAQKNPTAFYLCASGTLSYEQYFGPGTRLTVT.

This clonotype was observed at least ten times. The V gene is TRBV20-1, the J gene TRBJ2-3; either TRBD1 or TRBD2 may fit D (5 bases each). The V and J ends lost 3 bases and 5 bases respectively, with 12 bases between them. The length of the CDR3 is 13 residues. Germline loops: CDR1 DFQATT, CDR2 SNEGSKA (reference sequence). CDR3 bases: TGCAGTGCTAGCCCAGAGAGGGGAGATACGCAGTATTTT. It yields the protein CSASPERGDTQYF.

This clonotype was seen repeatedly, ten times or more. V and J are TRBV28 and TRBJ2-1; D ambiguous. Germline CDR1 MDHEN, CDR2 SYDVKM. V lost 5 bases and J lost 6, with 17 bases in between. This CDR3 is 15 amino acids long. Here the CDR3 reads CASSPTPSGVNEQFF. The CDR3 DNA reads TGTGCCAGCAGTCCCACCCCTAGTGGTGTCAATGAGCAGTTCTTC.

At least ten counts were recorded for this clonotype. This chain links TRBV28 with TRBJ2-1; D gene uncertain. The V and J ends lost 5 bases and 10 bases respectively, with 9 bases between them. The germline gives CDR1 MDHEN, CDR2 SYDVKM. There are 11 residues in the CDR3. CDR3 DNA sequence: TGTGCCAGCAGTCCACGGAGAGAGCAGTTCTTC. It specifies CASSPRREQFF.

The chain recombines TRBV15 with TRBJ2-5; 8 bases align to TRBD1. This CDR3 has 16 residues. V lost 1 base and J lost 5; bases outside the gene matches: 9. CDR1 and CDR2 from the germline V gene are LNHNV and YYDKDF (reference sequence). CDR3 DNA sequence: TGTGCCACCAGCAGAGGCGGACAGGGTAGTTTGGAGACCCAGTACTTC. Amino acid sequence: CATSRGGQGSLETQYF.

This clonotype has more than one count but fewer than ten. This rearrangement joins TRBV28 to TRBJ2-1; 8 bases fit TRBD1. The CDR3 has 17 amino acids. Germline V gene lookup returns CDR1 MDHEN and CDR2 SYDVKM. The V gene end was trimmed by 3 bases and the J gene end by 8 bases; junction bases not matched to a gene: 15. CDR3 sequence reads: CASSFVQGAIMIDEQFF. CDR3 nucleotide sequence: TGTGCCAGCAGTTTTGTTCAGGGGGCAATCATGATCGATGAGCAGTTCTTC.